This TCR beta chain is drawn from a study of blood T cell repertoires in COVID-19. The germline CDR1 and CDR2 sequences are LNHDA and SQIVND (reference sequence). The CDR3 extends over 14 amino acids. Losses at the gene ends were 2 bases for V and 7 bases for J; bases not matched to a gene: 3. The sample holds a few counts of this clone. Method: immunoSEQ multiplex PCR; TCRdb's copy keeps in-frame clones and lacks some. This table has about 140,000 clones, 82% appearing once. The V call is TRBV19, the J call TRBJ1-5; 9 bases line up with TRBD1. Specimen: peripheral blood. The receptor was isolated from a woman of 80 years or more with acute or convalescent COVID-19. The CDR3 reads CASSIWDRAQPQHF. The CDR3 nucleotides read TGTGCCAGTAGTATATGGGACAGGGCCCAGCCCCAGCATTTT.